This TCR beta chain derives from a study of regulatory T cells in long-lasting Graves disease. Many counts were recorded for this clonotype. Germline V gives CDR1 SNHLY, CDR2 FYNNEI. The CDR3 sequence is 12 residues long. Trimming pared 6 bases from V and 6 bases from J, leaving 10 bases between. Time point meaning: newly diagnosed GD, antithyroid drugs for less than 3 months. Scientists built the TCR library using RNA that was extracted from PBMCs. HTBI primers from iRepertoire and Arm-PCR of CDR3 regions yielded the TCR beta libraries. TCRdb reprocessed the multiplex PCR reads with MiXCR, giving one entry per CDR3 protein. The table records around 320,000 distinct CDR3 sequences, 16% of them present only once. The sample also formed part of further work on T cells in Graves' hyperthyroidism and ophthalmopathy.

The receptor was derived from a middle-aged man with Graves disease. The chain is built from TRBV2 and TRBJ2-3; D is uncertain. The source was peripheral blood mononuclear cells (PBMCs), collected at new diagnosis, from a patient treated with antithyroid drugs. CDR3 DNA sequence: TGTGCCAGCAGGAGGTTATCGGATACGCAGTATTTT. Translation: CASRRLSDTQYF.